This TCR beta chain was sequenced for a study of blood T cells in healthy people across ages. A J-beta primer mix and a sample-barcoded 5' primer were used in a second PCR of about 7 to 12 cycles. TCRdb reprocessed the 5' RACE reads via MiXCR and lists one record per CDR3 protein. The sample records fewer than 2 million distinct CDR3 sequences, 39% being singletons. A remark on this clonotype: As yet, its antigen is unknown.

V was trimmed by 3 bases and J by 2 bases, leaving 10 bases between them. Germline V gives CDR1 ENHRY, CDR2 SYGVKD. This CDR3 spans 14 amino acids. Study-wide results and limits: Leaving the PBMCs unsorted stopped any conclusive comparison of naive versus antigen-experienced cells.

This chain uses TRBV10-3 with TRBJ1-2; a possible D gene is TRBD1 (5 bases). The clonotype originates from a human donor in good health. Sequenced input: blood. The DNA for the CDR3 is TGTGCCATCAGTGAAATACAGGAAAACTATGGCTACACCTTC. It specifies CAISEIQENYGYTF.